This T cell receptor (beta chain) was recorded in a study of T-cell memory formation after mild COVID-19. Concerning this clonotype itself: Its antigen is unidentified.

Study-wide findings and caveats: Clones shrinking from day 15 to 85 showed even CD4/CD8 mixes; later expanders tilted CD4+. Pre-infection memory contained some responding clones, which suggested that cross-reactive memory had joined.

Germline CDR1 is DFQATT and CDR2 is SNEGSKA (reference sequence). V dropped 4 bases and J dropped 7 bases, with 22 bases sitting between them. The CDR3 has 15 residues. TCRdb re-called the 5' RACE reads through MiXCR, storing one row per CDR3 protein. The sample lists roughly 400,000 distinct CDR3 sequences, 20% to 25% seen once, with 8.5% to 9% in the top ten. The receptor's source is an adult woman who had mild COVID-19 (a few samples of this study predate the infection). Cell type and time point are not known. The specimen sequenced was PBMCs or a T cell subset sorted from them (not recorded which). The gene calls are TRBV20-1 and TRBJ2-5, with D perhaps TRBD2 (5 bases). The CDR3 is CSAIKIEVAPPTQYF. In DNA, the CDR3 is TGCAGTGCTATAAAGATCGAGGTAGCGCCCCCGACCCAGTACTTC.